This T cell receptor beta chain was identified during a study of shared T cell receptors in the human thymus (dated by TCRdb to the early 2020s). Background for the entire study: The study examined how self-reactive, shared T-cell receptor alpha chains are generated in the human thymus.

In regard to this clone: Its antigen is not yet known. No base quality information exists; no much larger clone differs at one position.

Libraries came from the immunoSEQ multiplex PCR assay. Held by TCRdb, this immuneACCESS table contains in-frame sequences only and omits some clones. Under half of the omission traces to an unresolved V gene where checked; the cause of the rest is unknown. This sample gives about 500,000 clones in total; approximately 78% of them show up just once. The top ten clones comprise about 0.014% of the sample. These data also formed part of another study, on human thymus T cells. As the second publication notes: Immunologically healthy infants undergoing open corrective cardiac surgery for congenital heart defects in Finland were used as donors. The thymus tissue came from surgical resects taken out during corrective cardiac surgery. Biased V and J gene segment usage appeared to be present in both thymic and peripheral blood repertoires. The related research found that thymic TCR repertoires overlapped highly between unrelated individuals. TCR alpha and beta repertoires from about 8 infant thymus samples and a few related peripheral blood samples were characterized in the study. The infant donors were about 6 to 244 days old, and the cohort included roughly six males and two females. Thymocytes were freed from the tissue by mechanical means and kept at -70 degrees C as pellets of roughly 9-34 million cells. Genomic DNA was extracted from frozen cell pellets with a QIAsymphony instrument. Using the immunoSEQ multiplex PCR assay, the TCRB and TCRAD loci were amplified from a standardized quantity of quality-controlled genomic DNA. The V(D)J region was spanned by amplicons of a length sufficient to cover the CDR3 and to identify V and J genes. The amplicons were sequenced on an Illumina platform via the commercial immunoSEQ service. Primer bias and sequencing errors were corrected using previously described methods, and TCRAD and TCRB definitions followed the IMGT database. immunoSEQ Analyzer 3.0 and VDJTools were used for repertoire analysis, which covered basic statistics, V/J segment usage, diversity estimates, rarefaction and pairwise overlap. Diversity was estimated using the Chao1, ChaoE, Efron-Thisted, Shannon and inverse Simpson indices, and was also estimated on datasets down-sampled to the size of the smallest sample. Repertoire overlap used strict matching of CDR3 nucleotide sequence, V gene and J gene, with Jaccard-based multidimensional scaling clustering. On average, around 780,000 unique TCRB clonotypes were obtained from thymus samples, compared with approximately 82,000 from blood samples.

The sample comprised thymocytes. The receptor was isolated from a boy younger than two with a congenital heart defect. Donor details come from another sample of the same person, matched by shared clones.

The CDR3 region has the sequence CASSNLPSGQGLSDTIYF. The base sequence is TGTGCCAGCAGTAACCTCCCATCGGGACAGGGTCTATCGGACACCATATATTTT. The sequence joins TRBV14 to TRBJ1-3, with TRBD1 matching 9 junction bases. V is pruned by 6 bases and J by 8 bases, leaving 20 bases of the junction without a gene match. CDR1 and CDR2 are read off the germline V gene as SGHDN and FVKESK. Its CDR3 holds 18 amino acids, cysteine through phenylalanine. This entry keeps only the CDR3 DNA: 54 bases, framed from base 1.